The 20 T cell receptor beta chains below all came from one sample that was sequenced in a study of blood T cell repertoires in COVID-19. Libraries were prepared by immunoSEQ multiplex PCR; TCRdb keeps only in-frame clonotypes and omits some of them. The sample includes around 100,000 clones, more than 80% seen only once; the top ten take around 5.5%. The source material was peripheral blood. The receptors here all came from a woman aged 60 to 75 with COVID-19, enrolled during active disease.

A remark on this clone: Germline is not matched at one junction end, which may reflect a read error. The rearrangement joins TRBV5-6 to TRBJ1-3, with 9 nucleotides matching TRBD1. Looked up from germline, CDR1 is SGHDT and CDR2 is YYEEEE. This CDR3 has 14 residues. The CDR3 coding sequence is TGTGCCAGCAGCCGGGTGGACAGGGGAACCACCATATATTTT. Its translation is CASSRVDRGTTIYF.

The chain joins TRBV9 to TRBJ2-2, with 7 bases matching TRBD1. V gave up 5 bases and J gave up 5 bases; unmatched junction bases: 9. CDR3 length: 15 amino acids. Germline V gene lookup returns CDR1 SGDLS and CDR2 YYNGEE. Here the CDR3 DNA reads TGTGCCAGCAGTTACGACAGGGTCGAAACCGGGGAGCTGTTTTTT. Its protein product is CASSYDRVETGELFF.

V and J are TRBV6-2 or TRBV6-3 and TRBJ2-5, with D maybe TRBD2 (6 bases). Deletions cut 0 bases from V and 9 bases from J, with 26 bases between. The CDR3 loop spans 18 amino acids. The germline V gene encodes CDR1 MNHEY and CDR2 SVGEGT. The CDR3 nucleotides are TGTGCCAGCAGTTACTCGTCCGAGTGGCCAGGCTGGGGCGGGGCCCAGTACTTC. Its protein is CASSYSSEWPGWGGAQYF.

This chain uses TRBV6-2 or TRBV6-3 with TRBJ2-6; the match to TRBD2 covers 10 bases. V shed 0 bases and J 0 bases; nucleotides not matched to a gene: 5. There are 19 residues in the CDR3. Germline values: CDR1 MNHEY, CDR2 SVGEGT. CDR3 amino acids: CASSYSASGGTSGANVLTF. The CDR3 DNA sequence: TGTGCCAGCAGTTACTCTGCTAGCGGGGGTACCTCTGGGGCCAACGTCCTGACTTTC.

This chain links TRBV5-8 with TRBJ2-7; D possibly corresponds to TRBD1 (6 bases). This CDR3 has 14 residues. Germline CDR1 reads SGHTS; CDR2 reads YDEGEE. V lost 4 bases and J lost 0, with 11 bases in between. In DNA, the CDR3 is TGTGCCAGCAGCCAGGTAGGGGGCTCCTACGAGCAGTACTTC. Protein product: CASSQVGGSYEQYF.

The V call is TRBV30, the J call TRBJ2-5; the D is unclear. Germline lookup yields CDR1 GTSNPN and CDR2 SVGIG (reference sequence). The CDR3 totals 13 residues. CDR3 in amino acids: CATTSRDQETQYF. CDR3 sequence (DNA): TGTGCTACCACTTCCCGGGACCAAGAGACCCAGTACTTC.

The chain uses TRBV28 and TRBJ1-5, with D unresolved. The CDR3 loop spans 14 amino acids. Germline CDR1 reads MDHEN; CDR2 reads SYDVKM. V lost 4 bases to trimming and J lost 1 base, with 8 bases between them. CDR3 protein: CASSSHSSNQPQHF. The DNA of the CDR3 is TGTGCCAGCAGTTCCCACTCAAGCAATCAGCCCCAGCATTTT.

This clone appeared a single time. The CDR3 loop is CASSMAGRGSQPQHF. CDR3 nucleotide sequence: TGTGCCAGTAGTATGGCGGGCAGGGGGAGCCAGCCCCAGCATTTT. The chain links TRBV19 to TRBJ1-5; 7 positions match TRBD1. The V gene end was trimmed by 3 bases and the J gene end by 7 bases; junction bases not matched to a gene: 9. From germline, CDR1 is LNHDA and CDR2 SQIVND (reference sequence). The CDR3 sequence is 15 residues long.

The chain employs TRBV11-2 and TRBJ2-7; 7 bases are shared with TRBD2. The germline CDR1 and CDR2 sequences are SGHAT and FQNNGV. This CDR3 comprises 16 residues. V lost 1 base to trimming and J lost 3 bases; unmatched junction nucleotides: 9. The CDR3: CASSLGPGGKVYEQYF. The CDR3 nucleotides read TGTGCCAGCAGCTTAGGCCCGGGGGGAAAGGTCTACGAGCAGTACTTC.

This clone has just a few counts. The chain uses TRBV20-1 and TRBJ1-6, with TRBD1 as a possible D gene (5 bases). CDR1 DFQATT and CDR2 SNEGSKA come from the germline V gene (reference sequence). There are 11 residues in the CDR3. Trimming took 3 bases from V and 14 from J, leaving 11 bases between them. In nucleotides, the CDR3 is TGCAGTGCTAGCGTGGAGACAGCCCTCCACTTT. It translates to CSASVETALHF.

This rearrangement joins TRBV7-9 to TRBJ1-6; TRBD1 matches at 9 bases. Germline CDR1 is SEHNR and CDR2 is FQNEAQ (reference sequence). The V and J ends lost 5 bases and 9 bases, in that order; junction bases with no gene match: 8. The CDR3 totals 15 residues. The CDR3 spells CASSNPTGGGSPLHF. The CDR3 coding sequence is TGTGCCAGCAGCAACCCGACAGGGGGTGGTTCACCCCTCCACTTT.

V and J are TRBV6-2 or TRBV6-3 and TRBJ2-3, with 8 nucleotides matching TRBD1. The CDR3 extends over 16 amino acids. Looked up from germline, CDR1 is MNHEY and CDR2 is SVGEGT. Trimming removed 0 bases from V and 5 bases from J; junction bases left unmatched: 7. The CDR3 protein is CASSYSGTGLKDTQYF. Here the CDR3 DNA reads TGTGCCAGCAGTTACTCCGGGACAGGATTAAAAGATACGCAGTATTTT.

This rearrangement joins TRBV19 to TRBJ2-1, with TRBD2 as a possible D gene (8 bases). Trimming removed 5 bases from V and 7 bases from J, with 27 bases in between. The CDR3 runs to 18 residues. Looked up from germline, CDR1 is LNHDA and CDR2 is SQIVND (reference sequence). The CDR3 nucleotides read TGTGCCAGTAGTCCCCGGGGGGGGGAAGACAGGGTGAAGAATGAGCAGTTCTTC. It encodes CASSPRGGEDRVKNEQFF. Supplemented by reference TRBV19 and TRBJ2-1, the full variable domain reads DGGITQSPKYLFRKEGQNVTLSCEQNLNHDAMYWYRQDPGQGLRLIYYSQIVNDFQKGDIAEGYSVSREKKESFPLTVTSAQKNPTAFYLCASSPRGGEDRVKNEQFFGPGTRLTVL.

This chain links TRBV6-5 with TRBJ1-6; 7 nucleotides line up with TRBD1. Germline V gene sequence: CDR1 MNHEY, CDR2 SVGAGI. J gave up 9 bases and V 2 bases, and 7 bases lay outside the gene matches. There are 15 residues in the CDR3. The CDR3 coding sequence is TGTGCCAGCAGTTACCAAGACAGGGTAGTTTCACCCCTCCACTTT. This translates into CASSYQDRVVSPLHF.

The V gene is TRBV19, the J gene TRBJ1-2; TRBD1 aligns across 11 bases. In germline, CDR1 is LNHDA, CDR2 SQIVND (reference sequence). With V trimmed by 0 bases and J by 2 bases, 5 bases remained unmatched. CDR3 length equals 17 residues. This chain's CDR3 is CASSIEAGQGGNYGYTF. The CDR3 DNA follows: TGTGCCAGTAGTATAGAGGCGGGACAGGGGGGGAACTATGGCTACACCTTC.

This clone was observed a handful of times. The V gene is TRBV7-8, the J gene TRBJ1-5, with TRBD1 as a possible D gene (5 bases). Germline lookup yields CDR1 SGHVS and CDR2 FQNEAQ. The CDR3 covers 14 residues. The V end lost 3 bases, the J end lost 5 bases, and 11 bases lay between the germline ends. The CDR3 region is CASSFPGGDQPQHF. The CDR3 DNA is TGTGCCAGCAGCTTTCCCGGAGGGGATCAGCCCCAGCATTTT.

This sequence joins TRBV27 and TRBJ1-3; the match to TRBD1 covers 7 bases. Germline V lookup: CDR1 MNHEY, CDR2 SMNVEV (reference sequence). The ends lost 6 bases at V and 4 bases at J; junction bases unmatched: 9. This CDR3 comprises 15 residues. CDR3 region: CASSVNRGYGNTIYF. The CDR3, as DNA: TGTGCCAGCAGCGTGAACAGGGGCTACGGAAACACCATATATTTT.

CDR3: CASSPPPGLSTDTQYF. As DNA, the CDR3 is TGTGCCAGCAGCCCCCCCCCGGGACTTAGCACAGATACGCAGTATTTT. The chain links TRBV7-2 to TRBJ2-3; D perhaps matches TRBD2 (6 bases). This CDR3 comprises 16 residues. Trimming removed 5 bases from V and 0 bases from J, with 15 bases in between. Looked up from germline, CDR1 is SGHTA and CDR2 is FQGNSA.

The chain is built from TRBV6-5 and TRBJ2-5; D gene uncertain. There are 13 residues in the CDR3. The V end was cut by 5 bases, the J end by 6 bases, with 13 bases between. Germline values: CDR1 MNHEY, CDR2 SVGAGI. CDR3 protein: CASSPIGVKTQYF. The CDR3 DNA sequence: TGTGCCAGCAGTCCCATAGGAGTAAAGACCCAGTACTTC.

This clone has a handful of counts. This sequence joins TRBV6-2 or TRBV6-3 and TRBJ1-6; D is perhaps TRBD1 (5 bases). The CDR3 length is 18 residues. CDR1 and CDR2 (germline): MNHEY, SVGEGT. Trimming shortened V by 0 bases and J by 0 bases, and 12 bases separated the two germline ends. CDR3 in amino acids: CASSYSWGGTSYNSPLHF. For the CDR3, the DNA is TGTGCCAGCAGTTACTCTTGGGGCGGAACCTCCTATAATTCACCCCTCCACTTT.